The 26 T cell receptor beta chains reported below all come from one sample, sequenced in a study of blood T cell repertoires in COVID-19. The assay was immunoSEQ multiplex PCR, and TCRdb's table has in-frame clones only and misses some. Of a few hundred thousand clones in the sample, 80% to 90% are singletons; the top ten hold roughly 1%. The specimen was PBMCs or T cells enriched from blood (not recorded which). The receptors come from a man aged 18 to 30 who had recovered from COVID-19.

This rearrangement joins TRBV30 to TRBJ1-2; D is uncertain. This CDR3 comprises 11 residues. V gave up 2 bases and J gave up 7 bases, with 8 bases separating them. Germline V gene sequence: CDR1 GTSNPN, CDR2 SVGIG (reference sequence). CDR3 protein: CAWSLYTGYTF. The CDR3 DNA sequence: TGTGCCTGGAGTTTGTACACTGGCTACACCTTC.

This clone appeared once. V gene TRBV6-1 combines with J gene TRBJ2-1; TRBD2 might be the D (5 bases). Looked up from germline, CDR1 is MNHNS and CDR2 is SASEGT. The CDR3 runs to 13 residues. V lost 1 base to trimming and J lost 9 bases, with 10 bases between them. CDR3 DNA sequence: TGTGCCAGCAGTGAAGGTCGGGGAGCTGAGCAGTTCTTC. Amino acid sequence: CASSEGRGAEQFF.

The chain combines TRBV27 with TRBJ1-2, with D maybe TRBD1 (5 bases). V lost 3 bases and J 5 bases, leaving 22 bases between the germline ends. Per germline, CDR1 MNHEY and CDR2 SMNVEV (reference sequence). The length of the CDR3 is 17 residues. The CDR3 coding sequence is TGTGCCAGCAGTTTGGTCACGGGAGGGGCCGCAGTTTATGGCTACACCTTC. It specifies CASSLVTGGAAVYGYTF.

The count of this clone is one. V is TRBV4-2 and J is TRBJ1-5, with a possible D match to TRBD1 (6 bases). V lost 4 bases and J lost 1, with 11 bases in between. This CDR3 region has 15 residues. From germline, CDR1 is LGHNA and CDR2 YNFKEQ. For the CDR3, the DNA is TGTGCCAGCAGCCCCACGGGACAAAGCAATCAGCCCCAGCATTTT. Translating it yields CASSPTGQSNQPQHF.

Here the CDR3 DNA reads TGTGCCTCCCAGACGGCGACAGGGACCGAAGCTTTCTTT. It codes for CASQTATGTEAFF. The chain recombines TRBV30 with TRBJ1-1; 7 nucleotides match TRBD1. V shed 7 bases, J shed 8 bases, and the junction held 13 bases outside the gene matches. This CDR3 has 13 amino acids. Looked up from germline, CDR1 is GTSNPN and CDR2 is SVGIG (reference sequence).

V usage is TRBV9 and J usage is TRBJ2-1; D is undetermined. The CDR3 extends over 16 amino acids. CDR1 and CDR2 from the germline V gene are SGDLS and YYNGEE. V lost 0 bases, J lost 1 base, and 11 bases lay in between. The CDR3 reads CASSVDQTPSYNEQFF. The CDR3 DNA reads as TGTGCCAGCAGCGTAGACCAGACACCATCCTACAATGAGCAGTTCTTC.

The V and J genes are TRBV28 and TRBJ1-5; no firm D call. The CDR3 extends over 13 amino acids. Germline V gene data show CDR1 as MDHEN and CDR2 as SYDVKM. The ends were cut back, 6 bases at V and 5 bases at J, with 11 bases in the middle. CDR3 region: CASSSPPHQPQHF. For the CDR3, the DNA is TGTGCCAGCAGCTCCCCCCCCCATCAGCCCCAGCATTTT.

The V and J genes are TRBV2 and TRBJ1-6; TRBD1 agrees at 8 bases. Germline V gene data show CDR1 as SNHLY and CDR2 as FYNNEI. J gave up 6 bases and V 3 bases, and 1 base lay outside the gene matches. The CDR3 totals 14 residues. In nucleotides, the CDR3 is TGTGCCAGCAGTGACGACAGGGGTAATTCACCCCTCCACTTT. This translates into CASSDDRGNSPLHF.

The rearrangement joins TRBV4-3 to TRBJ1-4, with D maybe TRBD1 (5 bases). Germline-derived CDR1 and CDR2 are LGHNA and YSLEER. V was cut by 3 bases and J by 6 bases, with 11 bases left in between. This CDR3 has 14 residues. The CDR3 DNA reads TGCGCCAGCAGCCATGTGCGGGGGGATGAAAAACTGTTTTTT. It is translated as CASSHVRGDEKLFF.

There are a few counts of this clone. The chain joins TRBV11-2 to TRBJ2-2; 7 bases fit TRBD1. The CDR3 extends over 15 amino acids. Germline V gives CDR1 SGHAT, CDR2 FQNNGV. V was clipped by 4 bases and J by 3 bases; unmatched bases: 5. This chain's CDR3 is CASSSHRGYTGELFF. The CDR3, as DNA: TGTGCCAGCAGCTCTCACAGGGGTTACACCGGGGAGCTGTTTTTT.

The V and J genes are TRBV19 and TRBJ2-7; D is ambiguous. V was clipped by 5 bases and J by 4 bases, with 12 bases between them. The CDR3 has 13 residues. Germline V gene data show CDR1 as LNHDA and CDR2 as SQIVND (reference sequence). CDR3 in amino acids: CASSSATTYEQYF. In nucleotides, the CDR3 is TGTGCCAGTAGTTCGGCTACTACATACGAGCAGTACTTC.

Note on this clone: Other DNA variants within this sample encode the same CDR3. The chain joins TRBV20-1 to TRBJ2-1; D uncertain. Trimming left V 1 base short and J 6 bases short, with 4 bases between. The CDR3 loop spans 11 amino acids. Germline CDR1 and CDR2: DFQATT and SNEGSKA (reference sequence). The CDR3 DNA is TGCAGTGCTAGAGTTATCAATGAGCAGTTCTTC. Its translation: CSARVINEQFF.

The chain's CDR3 is CASSLDGRSTDTQYF. The DNA of the CDR3 is TGTGCCAGCAGCTTAGATGGCCGTAGCACAGATACGCAGTATTTT. This sequence joins TRBV7-9 and TRBJ2-3; D unclear. With 1 base removed from V and 0 bases from J, the gap between germline ends came to 8 bases. CDR3 size: 15 residues. Germline CDR1 reads SEHNR; CDR2 reads FQNEAQ (reference sequence).

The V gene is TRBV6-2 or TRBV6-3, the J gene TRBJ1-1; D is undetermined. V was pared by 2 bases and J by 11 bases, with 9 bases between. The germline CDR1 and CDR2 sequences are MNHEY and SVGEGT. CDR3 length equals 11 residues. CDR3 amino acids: CASSYMATAFF. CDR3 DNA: TGTGCCAGCAGTTACATGGCAACGGCTTTCTTT.

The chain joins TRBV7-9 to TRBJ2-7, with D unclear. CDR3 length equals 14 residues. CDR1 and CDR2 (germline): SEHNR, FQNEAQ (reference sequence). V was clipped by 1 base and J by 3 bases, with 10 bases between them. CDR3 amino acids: CASSLEENNYEQYF. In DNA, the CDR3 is TGTGCCAGCAGCTTAGAGGAGAATAACTACGAGCAGTACTTC.

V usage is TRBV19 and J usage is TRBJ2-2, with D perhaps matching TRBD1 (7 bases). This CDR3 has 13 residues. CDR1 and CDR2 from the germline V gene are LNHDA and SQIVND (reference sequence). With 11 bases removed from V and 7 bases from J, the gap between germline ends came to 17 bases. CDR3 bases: TGTGCCGGAGGGGGCCTACGGGGCGGGGAGCTGTTTTTT. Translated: CAGGGLRGGELFF. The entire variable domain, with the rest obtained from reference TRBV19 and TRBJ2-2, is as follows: DGGITQSPKYLFRKEGQNVTLSCEQNLNHDAMYWYRQDPGQGLRLIYYSQIVNDFQKGDIAEGYSVSREKKESFPLTVTSAQKNPTAFYLCAGGGLRGGELFFGEGSRLTVL.

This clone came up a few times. The CDR3 here is CASSFGQGAHNEQFF. CDR3 nucleotide sequence: TGTGCCAGCAGCTTTGGACAGGGGGCCCACAATGAGCAGTTCTTC. J is TRBJ2-1 and V is TRBV2; 11 bases fit TRBD1. J lost 5 bases, V lost 6 bases, and 6 bases had no gene match. CDR1 SNHLY and CDR2 FYNNEI come from the germline V gene. This CDR3 region has 15 residues. Using reference TRBV2 and TRBJ2-1 for the parts outside the CDR3, the full variable domain is EPEVTQTPSHQVTQMGQEVILRCVPISNHLYFYWYRQILGQKVEFLVSFYNNEISEKSEIFDDQFSVERPDGSNFTLKIRSTKLEDSAMYFCASSFGQGAHNEQFFGPGTRLTVL.

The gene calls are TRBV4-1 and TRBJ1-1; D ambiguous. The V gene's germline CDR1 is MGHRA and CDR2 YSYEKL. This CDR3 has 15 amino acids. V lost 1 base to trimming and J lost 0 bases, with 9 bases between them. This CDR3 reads CASSQVGLLNTEAFF. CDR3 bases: TGCGCCAGCAGCCAAGTGGGCTTACTGAACACTGAAGCTTTCTTT.

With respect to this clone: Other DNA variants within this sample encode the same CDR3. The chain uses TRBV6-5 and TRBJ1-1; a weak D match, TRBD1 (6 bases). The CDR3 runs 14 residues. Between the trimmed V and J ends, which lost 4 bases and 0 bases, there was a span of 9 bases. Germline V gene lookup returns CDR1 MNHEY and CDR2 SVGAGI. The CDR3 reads CASSLQGLNTEAFF. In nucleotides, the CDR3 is TGTGCCAGCAGTTTACAGGGCCTGAACACTGAAGCTTTCTTT.

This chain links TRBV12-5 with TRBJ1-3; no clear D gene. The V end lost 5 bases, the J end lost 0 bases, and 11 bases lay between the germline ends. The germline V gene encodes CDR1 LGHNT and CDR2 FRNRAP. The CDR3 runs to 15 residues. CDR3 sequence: CASGPRLDSGNTIYF. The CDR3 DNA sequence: TGTGCTAGTGGTCCGCGGTTGGACTCTGGAAACACCATATATTTT. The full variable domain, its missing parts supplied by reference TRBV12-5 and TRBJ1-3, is DARVTQTPRHKVTEMGQEVTMRCQPILGHNTVFWYRQTMMQGLELLAYFRNRAPLDDSGMPKDRFSAEMPDATLATLKIQPSEPRDSAVYFCASGPRLDSGNTIYFGEGSWLTVV.

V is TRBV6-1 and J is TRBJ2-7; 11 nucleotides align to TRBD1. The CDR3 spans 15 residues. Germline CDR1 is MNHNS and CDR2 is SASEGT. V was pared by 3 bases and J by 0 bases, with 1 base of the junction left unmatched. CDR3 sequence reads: CASSEGTGGSYEQYF. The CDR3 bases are TGTGCCAGCAGTGAGGGGACAGGGGGCTCCTACGAGCAGTACTTC.

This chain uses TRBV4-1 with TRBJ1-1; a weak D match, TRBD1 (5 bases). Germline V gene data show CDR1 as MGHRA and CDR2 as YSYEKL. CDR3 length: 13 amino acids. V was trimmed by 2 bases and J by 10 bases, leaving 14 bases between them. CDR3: CASSQWRGSGAFF. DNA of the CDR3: TGCGCCAGCAGCCAATGGAGGGGAAGCGGAGCTTTCTTT.

CDR3 region: CASSLVTGNTEAFF. The CDR3 DNA follows: TGTGCCAGCAGCTTAGTCACGGGGAACACTGAAGCTTTCTTT. The rearrangement joins TRBV7-9 to TRBJ1-1, with D uncertain. V lost 1 base and J 1 base, leaving 7 bases between the germline ends. Germline loops: CDR1 SEHNR, CDR2 FQNEAQ (reference sequence). The CDR3 is 14 residues long.

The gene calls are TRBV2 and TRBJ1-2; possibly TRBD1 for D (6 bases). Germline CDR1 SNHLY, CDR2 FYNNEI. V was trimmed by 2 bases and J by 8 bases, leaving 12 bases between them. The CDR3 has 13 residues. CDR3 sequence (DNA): TGTGCCAGCAGTGAATGGGGAGGGGGAGGCTACACCTTC. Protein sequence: CASSEWGGGGYTF.

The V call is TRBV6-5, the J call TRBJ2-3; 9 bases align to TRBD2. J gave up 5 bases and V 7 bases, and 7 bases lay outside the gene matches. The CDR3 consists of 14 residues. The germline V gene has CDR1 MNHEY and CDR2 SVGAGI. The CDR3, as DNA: TGTGCCAGCAAAGGCGGGGGGGGAGGAGATACGCAGTATTTT. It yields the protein CASKGGGGGDTQYF.

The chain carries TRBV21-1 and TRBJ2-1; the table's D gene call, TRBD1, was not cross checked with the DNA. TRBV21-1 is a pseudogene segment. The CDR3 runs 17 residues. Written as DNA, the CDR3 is TGTGCCAGCTTACCTACCGGGCAGGGATGGAAGCACAATGAGCAGTTCTTC. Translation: CASLPTGQGWKHNEQFF.